These T cell receptor beta chains were read from a single sample in a study of vaccination effects on CD4 cells after COVID-19. Only in-frame clones appear in the TCRdb table, and some are missing; sequencing was by immunoSEQ multiplex PCR. The data show about 45,000 clones, roughly 72% seen once. These receptors lack a known antigen. The specimen was CD4+ T cells from PBMCs cultured with SARS-CoV-2 spike peptides, collected before COVID-19 vaccination. Receptors were obtained from a human donor who received a COVID-19 vaccine. CDR3s include the opening cysteine and the closing phenylalanine or tryptophan. A D gene is named only where the DNA matches it firmly. Size is stated for part of the rows, as once, few or many counts, or as a class when the clone is expanded.

CASSIRGGYTF	TGTGCCAGTAGTATACGGGGGGGCTACACCTTC	TRBV19	TRBJ1-2	NA	NA
CAWSQYGEKLFF	TGTGCCTGGAGTCAATACGGTGAAAAACTGTTTTTT	TRBV30	TRBJ1-4	NA	NA
CASSENGRGNTIYF	TGCGCCAGCAGTGAGAACGGCAGGGGAAACACCATATATTTT	TRBV10-2	TRBJ1-3	NA	NA
CASSQATLRTLNEQFF	TGTGCCAGCAGCCAAGCCACCCTACGTACCCTCAATGAGCAGTTCTTC	TRBV3-1/TRBV3-2	TRBJ2-1	NA	NA
CATSDPGTGGPETQYF	TGTGCCACCAGTGACCCCGGGACAGGGGGACCCGAGACCCAGTACTTC	TRBV24-1	TRBJ2-5	NA	TRBD1
CASSPRDRGTDTQYF	TGTGCCAGCAGTCCCCGGGACAGGGGCACAGATACGCAGTATTTT	TRBV25-1	TRBJ2-3	NA	TRBD1
CASRGERGEYYGYTF	TGCGCCAGCAGGGGAGAGAGGGGGGAATACTATGGCTACACCTTC	TRBV10-1	TRBJ1-2	few	NA
CASSVGQGTSNYGYTF	TGTGCCAGCAGTGTGGGGCAGGGGACTTCTAACTATGGCTACACCTTC	TRBV2	TRBJ1-2	NA	NA
CASSPRGNGEAFF	TGTGCCAGTAGCCCACGGGGGAACGGTGAAGCTTTCTTT	TRBV19	TRBJ1-1	few	NA
CASTITGRGGDTQYF	TGTGCCAGCACCATTACCGGCAGGGGTGGAGATACGCAGTATTTT	TRBV6-5	TRBJ2-3	few	NA
CASSSPPADTQYF	TGTGCCAGCAGCTCCCCGCCTGCAGATACGCAGTATTTT	TRBV11-3	TRBJ2-3	NA	NA
CASSQGTSRETQYF	TGCGCCAGCAGCCAGGGGACTAGTCGTGAGACCCAGTACTTC	TRBV5-1	TRBJ2-5	NA	TRBD2
CASSGIRGYGYTF	TGCGCCAGCAGCGGTATACGCGGTTATGGCTACACCTTC	TRBV5-1	TRBJ1-2	once	NA
CASSEGQSTDTQYF	TGCGCCAGCAGCGAGGGACAGAGCACAGATACGCAGTATTTT	TRBV5-1	TRBJ2-3	NA	TRBD1
CASTPPGRTQETQYF	TGTGCCAGCACCCCCCCCGGCAGGACTCAAGAGACCCAGTACTTC	TRBV6-5	TRBJ2-5	once	NA
CASSPSGGAVNEQFF	TGTGCCAGCTCACCTAGCGGGGGGGCTGTCAATGAGCAGTTCTTC	TRBV18	TRBJ2-1	few	TRBD2
CANTGSPDAGYTF	TGTGCCAACACAGGGTCTCCGGACGCTGGCTACACCTTC	TRBV19	TRBJ1-2	NA	NA
CAWRRTFDQPQHF	TGTGCCTGGAGAAGGACATTTGATCAGCCCCAGCATTTT	TRBV30	TRBJ1-5	NA	NA
CASSLTGTSVDEQFF	TGCGCCAGCAGCCTAACCGGGACTAGCGTGGATGAGCAGTTCTTC	TRBV5-1	TRBJ2-1	few	TRBD2
CASSFASGNQETQYF	TGTGCCAGCAGCTTCGCCAGCGGGAACCAAGAGACCCAGTACTTC	TRBV7-2	TRBJ2-5	NA	TRBD2
CAISESGPGYGGELFF	TGTGCCATCAGTGAGTCAGGGCCGGGATACGGCGGGGAGCTGTTTTTT	TRBV10-3	TRBJ2-2	large	NA
CASSLTRVYGYTF	TGTGCCAGCAGCTTAACTCGAGTCTATGGCTACACCTTC	TRBV7-3	TRBJ1-2	NA	NA
CASSLSVTASTDTQYF	TGTGCCAGCAGCTTATCTGTCACCGCTAGCACAGATACGCAGTATTTT	TRBV7-9	TRBJ2-3	NA	NA
CASSMEQGNEKLFF	TGCGCCAGCAGCATGGAACAGGGGAATGAAAAACTGTTTTTT	TRBV5-1	TRBJ1-4	few	TRBD1
CAWSGDRGGEQFF	TGTGCCTGGAGTGGAGACAGGGGCGGCGAGCAGTTCTTC	TRBV30	TRBJ2-1	NA	TRBD1
CASSPGGSYNEQFF	TGTGCCAGCTCACCAGGAGGGTCCTACAATGAGCAGTTCTTC	TRBV18	TRBJ2-1	NA	NA
CASSLALAGGETQYF	TGTGCCAGCAGCTTAGCGTTAGCGGGGGGGGAGACCCAGTACTTC	TRBV11-2	TRBJ2-5	once	TRBD2
CATSRDRGPGNTIYF	TGTGCCACCTCCAGGGACAGGGGGCCTGGAAACACCATATATTTT	TRBV15	TRBJ1-3	few	TRBD1
CASSPTQDSGGYTF	TGTGCCAGCTCACCTACTCAGGACAGCGGTGGCTACACCTTC	TRBV18	TRBJ1-2	NA	NA
CASSYGRDRVSQPQHF	TGTGCCAGCAGTTACGGGCGGGACAGGGTCAGTCAGCCCCAGCATTTT	TRBV6-5	TRBJ1-5	NA	TRBD1
CASSPSQATSYNSPLHF	TGTGCCAGCTCACCTTCACAGGCTACCTCCTATAATTCACCCCTCCACTTT	TRBV18	TRBJ1-6	once	NA
CASINRGYSNQPQHF	TGTGCCAGCATCAACAGGGGGTATAGCAATCAGCCCCAGCATTTT	TRBV6-5	TRBJ1-5	few	TRBD1
CASSLDRSTEAFF	TGTGCCAGCAGCTTAGACCGAAGCACTGAAGCTTTCTTT	TRBV7-2	TRBJ1-1	once	NA
CASSPIGQRGHQETQYF	TGCGCCAGCAGCCCAATCGGCCAGAGGGGACACCAAGAGACCCAGTACTTC	TRBV5-1	TRBJ2-5	once	NA